This TCR beta chain was recovered during a study of blood T cell repertoires in COVID-19. Study overall: Material from acute and convalescent COVID-19 was sourced from the United States, Italy and Spain. In each case, the material was cDNA or gDNA derived from T cells, B-cell-depleted T cells, or PBMCs.

The Seattle patients, enrolled during active infection, were followed longitudinally. Libraries were prepared by immunoSEQ multiplex PCR; TCRdb keeps only in-frame clonotypes and omits some of them. The table includes some 220,000 clones, 75% to 85% detected once. Trimming left V 5 bases short and J 1 base short, with 8 bases between. The CDR3 contains 13 residues. Germline CDR1 reads LNHDA; CDR2 reads SQIVND (reference sequence). V gene TRBV19 combines with J gene TRBJ1-1; possible D gene TRBD1, 5 bases. Sequences were obtained from peripheral blood. The clonotype originates from a woman in her 70s with COVID-19, enrolled during active disease. CDR3 sequence (DNA): TGTGCCAGTAGTGACAGACCGAACACTGAAGCTTTCTTT. Protein: CASSDRPNTEAFF.